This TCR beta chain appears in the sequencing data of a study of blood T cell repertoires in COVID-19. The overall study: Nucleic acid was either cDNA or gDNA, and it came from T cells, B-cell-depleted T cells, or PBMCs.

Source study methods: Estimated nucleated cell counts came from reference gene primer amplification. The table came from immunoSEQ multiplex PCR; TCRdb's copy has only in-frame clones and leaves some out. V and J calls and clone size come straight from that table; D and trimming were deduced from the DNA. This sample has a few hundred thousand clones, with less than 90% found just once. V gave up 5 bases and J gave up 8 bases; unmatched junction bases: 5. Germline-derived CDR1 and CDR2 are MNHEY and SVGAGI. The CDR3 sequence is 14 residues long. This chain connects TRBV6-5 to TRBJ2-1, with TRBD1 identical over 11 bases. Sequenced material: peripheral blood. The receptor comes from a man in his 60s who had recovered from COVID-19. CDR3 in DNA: TGTGCCAGCAGTCCCGGACAGGGGGCAGATGAGCAGTTCTTC. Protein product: CASSPGQGADEQFF.